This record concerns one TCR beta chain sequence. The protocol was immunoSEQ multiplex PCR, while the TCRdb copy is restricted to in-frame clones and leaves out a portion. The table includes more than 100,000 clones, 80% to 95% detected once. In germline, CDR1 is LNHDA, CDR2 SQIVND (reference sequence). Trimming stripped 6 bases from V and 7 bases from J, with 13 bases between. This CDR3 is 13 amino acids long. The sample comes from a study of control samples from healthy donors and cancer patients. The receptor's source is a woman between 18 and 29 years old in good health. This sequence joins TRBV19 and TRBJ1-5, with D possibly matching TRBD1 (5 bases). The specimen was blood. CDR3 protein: CASSHRRDQPQHF. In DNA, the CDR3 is TGTGCCAGTAGCCACAGGAGGGACCAGCCCCAGCATTTT.